Described below is a single T cell receptor beta chain sequence and its context. The source of the sample is a study of blood T cell repertoires in COVID-19. About the study: In each case, the material was cDNA or gDNA derived from T cells, B-cell-depleted T cells, or PBMCs.

Germline values: CDR1 SGDLS, CDR2 YYNGEE. The CDR3 has 13 residues. V was shortened by 4 bases and J by 2 bases, with 9 bases between the two germline ends. Measured with immunoSEQ multiplex PCR; TCRdb has only the in-frame clones, and not every one. The sample shows about 190,000 clones, 86% of them seen only once. The V call is TRBV9, the J call TRBJ1-1; possibly TRBD1 for D (5 bases). The sequenced material came from PBMCs or T cells enriched from blood (not recorded which). The TCR originated in a woman in her forties in a cohort exposed to, infected with or recovered from COVID-19 (not recorded which). CDR3 sequence (DNA): TGTGCCAGCAGCCCCGGGGGAAACACTGAAGCTTTCTTT. Protein sequence: CASSPGGNTEAFF.